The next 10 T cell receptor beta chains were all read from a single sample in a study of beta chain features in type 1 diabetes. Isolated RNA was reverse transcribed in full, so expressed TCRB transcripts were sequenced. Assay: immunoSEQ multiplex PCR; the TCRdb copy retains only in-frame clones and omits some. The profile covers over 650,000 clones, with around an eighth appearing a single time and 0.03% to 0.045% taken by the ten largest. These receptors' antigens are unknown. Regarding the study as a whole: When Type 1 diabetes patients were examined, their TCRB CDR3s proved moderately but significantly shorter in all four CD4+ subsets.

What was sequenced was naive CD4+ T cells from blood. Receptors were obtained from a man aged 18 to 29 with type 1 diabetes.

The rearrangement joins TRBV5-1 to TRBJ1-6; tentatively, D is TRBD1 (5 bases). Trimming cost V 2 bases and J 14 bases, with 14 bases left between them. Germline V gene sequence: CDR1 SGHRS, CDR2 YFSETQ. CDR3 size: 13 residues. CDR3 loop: CASSFSSGTALHF. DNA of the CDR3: TGCGCCAGCAGCTTTTCGTCGGGGACGGCCCTCCACTTT.

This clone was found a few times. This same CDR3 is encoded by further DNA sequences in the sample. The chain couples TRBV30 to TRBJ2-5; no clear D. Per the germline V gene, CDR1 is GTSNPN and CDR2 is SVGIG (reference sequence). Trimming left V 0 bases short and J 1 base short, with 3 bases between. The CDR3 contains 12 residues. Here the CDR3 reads CAWSVGQETQYF. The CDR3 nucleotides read TGTGCCTGGAGTGTAGGCCAAGAGACCCAGTACTTC.

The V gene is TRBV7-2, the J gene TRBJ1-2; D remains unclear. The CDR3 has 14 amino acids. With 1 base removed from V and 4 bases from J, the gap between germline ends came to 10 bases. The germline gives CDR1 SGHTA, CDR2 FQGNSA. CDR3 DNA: TGTGCCAGCAGCTTAGTCACGCCCCCCTATGGCTACACCTTC. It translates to CASSLVTPPYGYTF.

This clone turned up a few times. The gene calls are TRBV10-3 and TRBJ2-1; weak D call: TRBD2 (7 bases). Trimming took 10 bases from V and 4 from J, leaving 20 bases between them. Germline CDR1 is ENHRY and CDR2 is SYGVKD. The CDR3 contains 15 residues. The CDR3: CATSLEGGEYNEQFF. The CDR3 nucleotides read TGTGCCACGTCCCTTGAGGGGGGGGAGTACAATGAGCAGTTCTTC.

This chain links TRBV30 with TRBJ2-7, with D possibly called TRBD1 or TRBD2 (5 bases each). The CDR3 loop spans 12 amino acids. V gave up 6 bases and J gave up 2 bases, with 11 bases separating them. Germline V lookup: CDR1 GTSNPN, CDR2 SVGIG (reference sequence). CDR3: CACDRGAYEQYF. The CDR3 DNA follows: TGTGCCTGCGACCGAGGGGCCTACGAGCAGTACTTC.

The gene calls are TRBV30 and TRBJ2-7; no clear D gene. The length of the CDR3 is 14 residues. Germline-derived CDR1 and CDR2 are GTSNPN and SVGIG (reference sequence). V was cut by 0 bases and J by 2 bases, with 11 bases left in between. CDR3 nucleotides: TGTGCCTGGAGTGTCCTGCAGCAAACCTACGAGCAGTACTTC. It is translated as CAWSVLQQTYEQYF.

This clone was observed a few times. The CDR3 spells CASSLGDTYTDTQYF. The DNA of the CDR3 is TGTGCCAGCAGTTTAGGGGACACCTACACAGATACGCAGTATTTT. V usage is TRBV27 and J usage is TRBJ2-3, with D tentatively TRBD1 (6 bases). Trimming took off 2 bases at V and 2 bases at J, with 11 bases between the two ends. The CDR3 runs 15 residues. Per germline, CDR1 MNHEY and CDR2 SMNVEV (reference sequence).

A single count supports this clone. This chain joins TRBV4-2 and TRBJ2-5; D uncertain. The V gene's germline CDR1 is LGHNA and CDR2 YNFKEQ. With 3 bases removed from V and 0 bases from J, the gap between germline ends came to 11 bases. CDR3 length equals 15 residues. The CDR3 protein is CASSQGGSYQETQYF. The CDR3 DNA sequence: TGTGCCAGCAGCCAGGGTGGGTCGTACCAAGAGACCCAGTACTTC.

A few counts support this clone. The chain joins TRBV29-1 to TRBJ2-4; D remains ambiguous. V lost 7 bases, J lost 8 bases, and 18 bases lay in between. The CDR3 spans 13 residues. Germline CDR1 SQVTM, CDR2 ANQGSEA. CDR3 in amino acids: CSAKDGVRDIQYF. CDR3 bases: TGCAGCGCCAAGGACGGAGTCCGGGACATTCAGTACTTC.

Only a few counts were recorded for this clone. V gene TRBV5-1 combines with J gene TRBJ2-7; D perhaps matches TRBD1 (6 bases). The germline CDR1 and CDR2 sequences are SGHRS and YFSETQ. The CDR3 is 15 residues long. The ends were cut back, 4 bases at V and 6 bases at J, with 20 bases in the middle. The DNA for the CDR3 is TGCGCCAGCAGCCCCGCCGGGACACCCCGGGGCGAGCAGTACTTC. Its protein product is CASSPAGTPRGEQYF.